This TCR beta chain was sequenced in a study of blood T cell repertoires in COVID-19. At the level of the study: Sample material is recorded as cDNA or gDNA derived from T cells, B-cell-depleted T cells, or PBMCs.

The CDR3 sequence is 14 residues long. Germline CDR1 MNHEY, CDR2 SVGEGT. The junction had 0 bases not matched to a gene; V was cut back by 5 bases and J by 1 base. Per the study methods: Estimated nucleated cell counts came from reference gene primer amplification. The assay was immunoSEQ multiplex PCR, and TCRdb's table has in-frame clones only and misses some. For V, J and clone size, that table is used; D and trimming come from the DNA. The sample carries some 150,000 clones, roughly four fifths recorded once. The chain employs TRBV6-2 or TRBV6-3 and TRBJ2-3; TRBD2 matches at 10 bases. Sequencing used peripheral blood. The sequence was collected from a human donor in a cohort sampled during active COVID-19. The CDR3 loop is CASSSGGGTDTQYF. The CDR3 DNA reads TGTGCCAGCAGTAGCGGGGGGGGCACAGATACGCAGTATTTT.